This T cell receptor (beta chain) derives from a study of response to subunit inactivated influenza vaccine. TCRdb redid the calling of the RT-PCR reads with MiXCR, one entry per CDR3 protein. The sample carries 450,000 to 600,000 distinct CDR3 sequences, about 8% recorded once. The CDR3 runs to 16 residues. V lost 1 base to trimming and J lost 4 bases, with 14 bases between them. The germline gives CDR1 LNHNV, CDR2 YYDKDF (reference sequence). The V call is TRBV15, the J call TRBJ1-5, with D hard to call. This receptor was taken from a man between 50 and 69 years old who received an inactivated influenza vaccine. The input for sequencing was PBMCs from blood, taken less than 30 months after vaccination. CDR3 bases: TGTGCCACCAGCAGAGTCGGTTCCGGCAGGAATCAGCCCCAGCATTTT. Translation: CATSRVGSGRNQPQHF.